This T cell receptor beta chain is from a study of identical twins. Broader study findings: Researchers reported excess low generation probability among twin-shared out-of-frame alpha sequences.

This clonotype came up many times. Antigen specificity is unknown. Template switching added a universal primer site; cDNA carried unique molecular identifiers. TCRdb ran MiXCR on the 5' RACE reads and lists one entry per CDR3 protein. The data show around 370,000 distinct CDR3 sequences, roughly 9% seen once. The TCR comes from a woman between 45 and 65 years old in good health. Sequenced material: naive T cells sorted from blood.

The CDR3 DNA sequence: TGTGCCATCAGTCAAGGGGAAAAACTGTTTTTT. Translation: CAISQGEKLFF. The J gene is TRBJ1-4, the V gene TRBV10-3; D gene uncertain. Germline values: CDR1 ENHRY, CDR2 SYGVKD. Deletions cut 5 bases from V and 8 bases from J, with 6 bases between. This CDR3 is 11 amino acids long.